These 8 T cell receptor beta chains originate from one sample sequenced in a study of cytomegalovirus exposure and HLA in healthy donors. PCR primers comprised 60 Vbeta and 13 Jbeta primers. Here immunoSEQ multiplex PCR was the method, and the copy in TCRdb shows in-frame clones only, minus some. The sample yields 55,000 to 65,000 clones, around three quarters seen once. Sequencing was carried out using PBMCs. Receptors were obtained from a woman between 40 and 50 years old in good health and CMV-seropositive.

The chain carries TRBV4-1 and TRBJ2-2; TRBD1 matches at 10 bases. Per germline, CDR1 MGHRA and CDR2 YSYEKL. This CDR3 has 18 amino acids. Unmatched junction bases numbered 7, after V lost 0 bases and J lost 3 bases. The CDR3 region has the DNA TGCGCCAGCAGCCAAGATCCGTCGGGACAGGGGTACACCGGGGAGCTGTTTTTT. Translation: CASSQDPSGQGYTGELFF.

This clone has more than one count but fewer than ten. CDR3 residues: CASSVGRGGRTDTQYF. CDR3 nucleotide sequence: TGTGCCAGCAGCGTAGGACGGGGGGGCCGAACAGATACGCAGTATTTT. The V call is TRBV9, the J call TRBJ2-3; TRBD2 matches 8 bases. The junction had 6 bases not matched to a gene; V was cut back by 0 bases and J by 3 bases. CDR3 length: 16 amino acids. Germline V gene sequence: CDR1 SGDLS, CDR2 YYNGEE.

This rearrangement joins TRBV6-6 to TRBJ2-1, with a weak D call TRBD2 (6 bases). Trimming cost V 7 bases and J 7 bases, with 23 bases left between them. The V gene's germline CDR1 is MNHNY and CDR2 SVGAGI (reference sequence). The CDR3 extends over 16 amino acids. The chain's CDR3 is CASILDGIEAGNEQFF. The CDR3 DNA follows: TGTGCCAGCATCTTAGATGGAATAGAGGCGGGAAATGAGCAGTTCTTC.

This chain connects TRBV19 to TRBJ1-2, with TRBD1 as a possible D gene (6 bases). The V gene's germline CDR1 is LNHDA and CDR2 SQIVND (reference sequence). The length of the CDR3 is 13 residues. The ends were cut back, 6 bases at V and 9 bases at J, with 17 bases in the middle. This chain's CDR3 is CASRKGGGDSYTF. As DNA, the CDR3 is TGTGCCAGTAGAAAAGGGGGGGGCGATAGCTACACCTTC.

The chain uses TRBV12-5 and TRBJ2-7; a weak D match, TRBD1 (6 bases). This CDR3 has 14 amino acids. Germline CDR1 and CDR2: LGHNT and FRNRAP. V shed 4 bases and J shed 3 bases, with 13 bases lying between them. Here the CDR3 DNA reads TGTGCTAGTGGTTCGACGGGACAAAGCTACGAGCAGTACTTC. Its protein product is CASGSTGQSYEQYF.

The chain couples TRBV11-2 to TRBJ1-3; D not resolved. V lost 3 bases and J 0 bases, leaving 18 bases between the germline ends. Germline V gene lookup returns CDR1 SGHAT and CDR2 FQNNGV. This CDR3 is built from 18 residues. The CDR3 sequence: CASSFHADSRGSGNTIYF. The CDR3 DNA sequence: TGTGCCAGCAGCTTCCATGCAGACTCCCGCGGCTCTGGAAACACCATATATTTT.

The gene calls are TRBV19 and TRBJ1-1; possible D gene TRBD1, 5 bases. Looked up from germline, CDR1 is LNHDA and CDR2 is SQIVND (reference sequence). Deletions cut 7 bases from V and 3 bases from J, with 21 bases between. This CDR3 contains 16 residues. CDR3 residues: CASKTRGGRSYTEAFF. DNA of the CDR3: TGTGCCAGTAAGACAAGGGGAGGTCGTAGTTACACTGAAGCTTTCTTT.

In regard to this clone: Other nucleotide sequences from this sample produce the same CDR3. The chain couples TRBV7-2 to TRBJ2-3, with TRBD2 matching 11 bases. Germline V gives CDR1 SGHTA, CDR2 FQGNSA. The CDR3 is 20 amino acids. Trimming cost V 0 bases and J 0 bases; bases outside gene matches: 11. The CDR3 spells CASSLALSLAGGASTDTQYF. The CDR3 bases are TGTGCCAGCAGCTTAGCGCTAAGTCTAGCGGGGGGTGCTAGCACAGATACGCAGTATTTT.